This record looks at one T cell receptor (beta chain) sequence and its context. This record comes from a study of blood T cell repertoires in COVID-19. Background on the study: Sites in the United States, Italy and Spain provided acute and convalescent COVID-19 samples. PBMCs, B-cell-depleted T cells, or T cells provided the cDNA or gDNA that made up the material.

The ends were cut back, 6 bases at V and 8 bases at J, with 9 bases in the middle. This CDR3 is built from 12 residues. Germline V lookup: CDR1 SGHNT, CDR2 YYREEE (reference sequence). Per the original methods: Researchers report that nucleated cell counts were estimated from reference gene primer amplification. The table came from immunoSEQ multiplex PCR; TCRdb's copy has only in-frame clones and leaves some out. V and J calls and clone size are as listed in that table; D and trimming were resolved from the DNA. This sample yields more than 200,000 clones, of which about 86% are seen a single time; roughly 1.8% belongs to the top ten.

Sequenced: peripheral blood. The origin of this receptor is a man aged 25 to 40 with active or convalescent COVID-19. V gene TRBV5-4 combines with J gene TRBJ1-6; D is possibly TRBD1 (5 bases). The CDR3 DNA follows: TGTGCCAGCACCTTAGGGGATTCACCCCTCCACTTT. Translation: CASTLGDSPLHF.